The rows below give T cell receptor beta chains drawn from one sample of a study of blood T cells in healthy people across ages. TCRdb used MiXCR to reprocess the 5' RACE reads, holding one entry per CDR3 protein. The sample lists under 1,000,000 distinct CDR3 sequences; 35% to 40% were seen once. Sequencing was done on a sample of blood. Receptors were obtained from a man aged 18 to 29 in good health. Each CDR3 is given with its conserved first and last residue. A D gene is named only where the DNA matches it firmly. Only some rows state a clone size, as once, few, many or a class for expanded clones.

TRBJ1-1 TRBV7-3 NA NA TGTGCCAGCAGCCCAACGAAGGCCACTGAAGCTTTCTTT CASSPTKATEAFF
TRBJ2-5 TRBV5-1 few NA TGCGCCAGCAGCTCCCCGCGCGGGGAAGAGACCCAGTACTTC CASSSPRGEETQYF
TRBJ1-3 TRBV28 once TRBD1 TGTGCCAGCAGTTCCCTCAGACAGGGGGGAAACACCATATATTTT CASSSLRQGGNTIYF
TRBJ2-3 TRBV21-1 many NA TGTGCCAGCAGCAAAGGTAGCGGGGGTTCCCAGACAGATACGCAGTATTTT CASSKGSGGSQTDTQYF
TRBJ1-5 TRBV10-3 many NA TGTGCCATCAGTGACGGACATTATAGCAATCAGCCCCAGCATTTT CAISDGHYSNQPQHF
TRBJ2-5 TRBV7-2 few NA TGTGCCAGCAGCTTAGCCTTTGACAGTCAAGAGACCCAGTACTTC CASSLAFDSQETQYF
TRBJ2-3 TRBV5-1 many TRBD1 TGCGCCAGCAGGGCAGACAGGGGGAGCACAGATACGCAGTATTTT CASRADRGSTDTQYF
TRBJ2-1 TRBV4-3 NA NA TGCGCCAGCAGCCAAGAAGTAAGGGGAACCTACGAGCAGTTCTTC CASSQEVRGTYEQFF
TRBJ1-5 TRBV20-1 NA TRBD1 TGCAGTGCTAGAGCCCGGACAGGGTCCGGTCAGCCCCAGCATTTT CSARARTGSGQPQHF
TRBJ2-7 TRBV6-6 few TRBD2 TGTGCCAGCAGTCAGACTAGCGGGGGGTGGAATGAGCAGTACTTC CASSQTSGGWNEQYF
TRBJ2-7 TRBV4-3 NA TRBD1 TGCGCCAGCAGCCAAGGGACAGGGGAGGCCTACGAGCAGTACTTC CASSQGTGEAYEQYF
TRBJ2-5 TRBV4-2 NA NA TGTGCCAGCAGCCATTTGAGGGACGACAGGGAGGGGGAGACCCAGTACTTC CASSHLRDDREGETQYF
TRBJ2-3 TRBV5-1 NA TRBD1 TGCGCCAGCAGCAGGACAGGGGGAGGTGCAGATACGCAGTATTTT CASSRTGGGADTQYF
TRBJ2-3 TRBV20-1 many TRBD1 TGCAGTGCTAGAGCACACAGGGGAACAGATACGCAGTATTTT CSARAHRGTDTQYF
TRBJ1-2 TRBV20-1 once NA TGCAGTGCTGGGGAGACGGACAGAGTCTATGGCTACACCTTC CSAGETDRVYGYTF
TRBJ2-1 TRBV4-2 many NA TGTGCCAGCAGCCCCGCGTTGGCGAGCTCCTACAATGAGCAGTTCTTC CASSPALASSYNEQFF
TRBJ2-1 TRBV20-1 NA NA TGCAGTGCTTCCTTGGGCGGGGCAGTGAGTTTCAATGAGCAGTTCTTC CSASLGGAVSFNEQFF
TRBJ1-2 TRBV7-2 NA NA TGTGCCAGCAGCCCGCCCCGTTGGGGCTACACCTTC CASSPPRWGYTF
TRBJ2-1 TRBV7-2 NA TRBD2 TGTGCCAGCAGCTGGGGGGGTGGAGCGGGGTCATACAATGAGCAGTTCTTC CASSWGGGAGSYNEQFF
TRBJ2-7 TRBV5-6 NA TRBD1 TGTGCCAGCAGCTTACGGGACAGGGTGGACGAGCAGTACTTC CASSLRDRVDEQYF
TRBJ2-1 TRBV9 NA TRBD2 TGTGCCAGCAGCGTCCGGGCGGGGGGGATCTACAATGAGCAGTTCTTC CASSVRAGGIYNEQFF
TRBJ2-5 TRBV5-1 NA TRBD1 TGCGCCAGCAGTTACCCGGGACAGGGAGTACTCAATGAGCAGTACTTC CASSYPGQGVLNEQYF
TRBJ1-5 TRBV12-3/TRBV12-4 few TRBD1 TGTGCCAGCGGATTACCGGGACAGGGTCAGCATTTT CASGLPGQGQHF
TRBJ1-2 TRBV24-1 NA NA TGTGCCACCGGTGATGGGGGGCTCGACTATGGCTACACCTTC CATGDGGLDYGYTF
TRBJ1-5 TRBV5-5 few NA TGTGCCAGCAGCTTCCGCTTTAGCAATCAGCCCCAGCATTTT CASSFRFSNQPQHF
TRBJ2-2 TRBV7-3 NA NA TGTGCCAGCAGCTTGGCGGGGGCGGCTTCGAACACCGGGGAGCTGTTTTTT CASSLAGAASNTGELFF
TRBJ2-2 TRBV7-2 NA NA TGTGCCAGCAGCTTAGAACCAGGCAAAGTCCTCACCGGGGAGCTGTTTTTT CASSLEPGKVLTGELFF
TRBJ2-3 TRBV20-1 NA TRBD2 TGCAGTGTGTCCCGCGGGGGGGCCGTCGCAGAAACGCGGTATTTT CSVSRGGAVAETRYF
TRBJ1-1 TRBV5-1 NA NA TGCGCCAGCAGCGTGGATATGGAGAACACTGAAGCTTTCTTT CASSVDMENTEAFF
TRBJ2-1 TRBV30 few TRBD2 TGTGCCTGGACCTGGGAGGGATCTCCTTCCTACAATGAGCAGTTCTTC CAWTWEGSPSYNEQFF
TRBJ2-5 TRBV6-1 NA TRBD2 TGTGCCAGCAGGAGGATAGAGGGACTAACTCAAGAGACCCAGTACTTC CASRRIEGLTQETQYF
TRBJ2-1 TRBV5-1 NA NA TGCGCCAGCAGCAGCGACAGAGGGCGTGAGCAGTTCTTC CASSSDRGREQFF
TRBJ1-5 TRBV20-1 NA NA TGCAGTGCTTCCGGGCCCGAACAGCCCCAGCATTTT CSASGPEQPQHF
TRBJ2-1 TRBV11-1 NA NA TGTGCCAGCAGCTCCCGGACTATCGGAGTCTACAATGAGCAGTTCTTC CASSSRTIGVYNEQFF
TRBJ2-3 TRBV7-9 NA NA TGTGCCAGCAGCCCCGATTCGTATACGCAGTATTTT CASSPDSYTQYF
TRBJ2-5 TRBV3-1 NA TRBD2 TGTGCCAGCAGCCAGGGCGCTAATAGCGGGGGAGAGACCCAGTACTTC CASSQGANSGGETQYF
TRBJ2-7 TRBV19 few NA TGTGCCGGTAGTCCAGAGACGTCCGTCGATTTCTACGAGCAGTACTTC CAGSPETSVDFYEQYF
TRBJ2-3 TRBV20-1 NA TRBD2 TGCAGTGCTAGTGATTTCCTCGGACTAGCCGAGACCAGCACAGATACGCAGTATTTT CSASDFLGLAETSTDTQYF
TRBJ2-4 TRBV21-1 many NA TGTGCCAGCAGCCCCCATCAAGCCAAAAACATTCAGTACTTC CASSPHQAKNIQYF
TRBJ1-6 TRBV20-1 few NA TGCAGTGCTGGCCACCGGGGTATCTATTCACCCCTCCACTTT CSAGHRGIYSPLHF
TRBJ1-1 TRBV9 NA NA TGTGCCAGCTGCGTTGGGGGGAACACTGAAGCTTTCTTT CASCVGGNTEAFF
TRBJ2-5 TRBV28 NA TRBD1 TGTGCCAGCAGCCCGGACAGGGGGGTGGAGACCCAGTACTTC CASSPDRGVETQYF
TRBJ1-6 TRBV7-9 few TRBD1 TGTGCCAGCAGCTTTAGTTCCGGACAGGGCGGTTCACCCCTCCACTTT CASSFSSGQGGSPLHF
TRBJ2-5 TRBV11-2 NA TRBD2 TGTGCCAGCAGTCGATCCCGGACTAGCGGCCAAGAGACCCAGTACTTC CASSRSRTSGQETQYF
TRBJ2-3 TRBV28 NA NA TGTGCCAGCATCGGGCAAAGCCACACAGATACGCAGTATTTT CASIGQSHTDTQYF
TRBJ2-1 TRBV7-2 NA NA TGTGCCAGCAGCTTATATTGGCCAGGGGCCTACAATGAGCAGTTCTTC CASSLYWPGAYNEQFF
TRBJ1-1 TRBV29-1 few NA TGCAGCGTTGACAGGCACACCTTGAACACTGAAGCTTTCTTT CSVDRHTLNTEAFF
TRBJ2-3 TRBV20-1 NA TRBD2 TGCAGTGCTAGAAGAACCGGGACTAGCGGTACAGATACGCAGTATTTT CSARRTGTSGTDTQYF
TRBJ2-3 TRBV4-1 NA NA TGCGCCAGCAGCCCGGAACACACAGATACGCAGTATTTT CASSPEHTDTQYF
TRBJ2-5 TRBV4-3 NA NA TGCGCCAGCAGCCAAGACGGCAGGGGACTCCAAGAGACCCAGTACTTC CASSQDGRGLQETQYF
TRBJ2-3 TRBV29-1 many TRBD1 TGCAGCGTTGAAGGTGGGACAGGGGACGATACGCAGTATTTT CSVEGGTGDDTQYF
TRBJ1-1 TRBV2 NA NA TGTGCCAGCAGTACGCAATCCAGGGGTAATGCTGAAGCTTTCTTT CASSTQSRGNAEAFF